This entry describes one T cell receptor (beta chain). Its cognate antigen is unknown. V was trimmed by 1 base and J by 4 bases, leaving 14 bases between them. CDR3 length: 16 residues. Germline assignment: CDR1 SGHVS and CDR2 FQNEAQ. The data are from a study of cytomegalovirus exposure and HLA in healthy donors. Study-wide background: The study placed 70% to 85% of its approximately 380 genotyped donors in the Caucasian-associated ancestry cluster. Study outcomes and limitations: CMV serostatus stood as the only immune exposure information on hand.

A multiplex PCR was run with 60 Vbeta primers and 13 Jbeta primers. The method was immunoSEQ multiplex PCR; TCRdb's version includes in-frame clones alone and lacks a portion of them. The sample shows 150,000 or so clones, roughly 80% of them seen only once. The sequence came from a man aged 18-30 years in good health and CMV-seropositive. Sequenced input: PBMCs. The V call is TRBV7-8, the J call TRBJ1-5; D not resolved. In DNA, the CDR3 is TGTGCCAGCAGCTTAGTTCTCGGGCGGGTAAATCAGCCCCAGCATTTT. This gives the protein CASSLVLGRVNQPQHF.